This TCR beta chain was retrieved from a study of blood T cell repertoires in COVID-19. Study context: Material from acute and convalescent COVID-19 was sourced from the United States, Italy and Spain. PBMCs, B-cell-depleted T cells, or T cells provided the cDNA or gDNA that made up the material.

CDR3 length equals 17 residues. V was pared by 6 bases and J by 0 bases, with 18 bases between. Per the germline V gene, CDR1 is MDHEN and CDR2 is SYDVKM. Per the authors' pipeline: Nucleated cell counts were estimated from reference gene primer amplification. Clones were sequenced by immunoSEQ multiplex PCR, and TCRdb holds only the in-frame ones, with some missing. V, J and clone size are those of that table, while D and trimming were read from the DNA. The sample shows 340,000 or so clones, over 70% of them seen only once. Sequencing was done on a sample of peripheral blood. The source of this sequence is a man aged 30 to 39 with active or convalescent COVID-19. The chain couples TRBV28 to TRBJ1-5; D gene unclear. CDR3 residues: CASRPTLFDHSNQPQHF. CDR3 in DNA: TGTGCCAGCAGGCCGACACTGTTCGACCATAGCAATCAGCCCCAGCATTTT.